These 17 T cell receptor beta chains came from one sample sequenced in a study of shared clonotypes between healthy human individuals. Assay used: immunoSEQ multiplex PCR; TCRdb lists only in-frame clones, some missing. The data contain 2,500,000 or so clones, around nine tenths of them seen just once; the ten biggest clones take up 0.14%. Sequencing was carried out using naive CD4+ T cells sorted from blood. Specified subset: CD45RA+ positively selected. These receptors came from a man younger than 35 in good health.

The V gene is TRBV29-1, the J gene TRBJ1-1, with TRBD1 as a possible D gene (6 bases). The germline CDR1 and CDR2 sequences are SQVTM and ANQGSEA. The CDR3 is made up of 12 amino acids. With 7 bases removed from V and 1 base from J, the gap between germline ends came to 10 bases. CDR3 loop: CSAVTGNTEAFF. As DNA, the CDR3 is TGCAGCGCCGTGACAGGGAACACTGAAGCTTTCTTT.

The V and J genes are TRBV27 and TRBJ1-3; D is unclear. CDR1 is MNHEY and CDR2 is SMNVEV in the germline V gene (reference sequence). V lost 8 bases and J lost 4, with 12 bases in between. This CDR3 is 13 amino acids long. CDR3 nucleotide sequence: TGTGCCAGCGCCTGGAGGGAAGGAAACACCATATATTTT. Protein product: CASAWREGNTIYF.

The DNA for the CDR3 is TGTGCCAGTTGGGAGCGGGAGGGTAGAAACATTCAGTACTTC. This sequence encodes CASWEREGRNIQYF. The chain combines TRBV6-5 with TRBJ2-4; the match to TRBD2 covers 10 bases. This CDR3 is 14 amino acids long. CDR1 is MNHEY and CDR2 is SVGAGI in the germline V gene. J was trimmed by 6 bases and V by 9 bases; bases with no gene match: 8.

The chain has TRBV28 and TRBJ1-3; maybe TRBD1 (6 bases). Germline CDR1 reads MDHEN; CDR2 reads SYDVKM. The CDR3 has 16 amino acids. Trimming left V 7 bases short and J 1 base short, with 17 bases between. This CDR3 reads CASTGRGRGSGNTIYF. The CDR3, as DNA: TGTGCCAGCACTGGAAGGGGCAGGGGATCTGGAAACACCATATATTTT.

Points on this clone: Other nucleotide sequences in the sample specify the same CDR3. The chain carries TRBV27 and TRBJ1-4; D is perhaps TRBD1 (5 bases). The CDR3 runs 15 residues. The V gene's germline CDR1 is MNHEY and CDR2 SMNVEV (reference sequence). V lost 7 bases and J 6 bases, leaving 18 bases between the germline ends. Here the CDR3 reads CASKNFQGRHEKLFF. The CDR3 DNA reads TGTGCCAGCAAAAACTTTCAGGGAAGACATGAAAAACTGTTTTTT.

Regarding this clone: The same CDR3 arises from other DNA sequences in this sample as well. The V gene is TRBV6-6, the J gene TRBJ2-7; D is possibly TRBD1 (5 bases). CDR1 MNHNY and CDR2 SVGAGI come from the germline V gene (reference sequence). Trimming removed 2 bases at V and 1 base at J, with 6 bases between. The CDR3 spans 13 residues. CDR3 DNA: TGTGCCAGCAGTTACAGGGGTTCCTACGAGCAGTACTTC. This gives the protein CASSYRGSYEQYF.

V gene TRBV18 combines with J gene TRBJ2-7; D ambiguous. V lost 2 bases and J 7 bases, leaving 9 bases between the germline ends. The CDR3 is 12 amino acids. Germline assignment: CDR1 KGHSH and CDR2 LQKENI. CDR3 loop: CASSPKGKEQYF. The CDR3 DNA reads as TGTGCCAGCTCACCAAAGGGTAAGGAGCAGTACTTC.

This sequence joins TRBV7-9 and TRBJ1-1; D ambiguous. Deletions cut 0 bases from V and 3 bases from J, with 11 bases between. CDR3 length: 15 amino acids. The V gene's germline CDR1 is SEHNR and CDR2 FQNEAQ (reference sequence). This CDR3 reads CASSLASPGHTEAFF. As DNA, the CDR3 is TGTGCCAGCAGCTTAGCGTCCCCCGGACACACTGAAGCTTTCTTT.

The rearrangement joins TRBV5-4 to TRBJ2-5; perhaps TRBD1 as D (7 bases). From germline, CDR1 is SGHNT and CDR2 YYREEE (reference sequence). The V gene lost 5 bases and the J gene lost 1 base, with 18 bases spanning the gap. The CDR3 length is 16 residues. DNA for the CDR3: TGTGCCAGCAGTAGGGGGGACAGACTTTCCCAAGAGACCCAGTACTTC. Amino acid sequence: CASSRGDRLSQETQYF.

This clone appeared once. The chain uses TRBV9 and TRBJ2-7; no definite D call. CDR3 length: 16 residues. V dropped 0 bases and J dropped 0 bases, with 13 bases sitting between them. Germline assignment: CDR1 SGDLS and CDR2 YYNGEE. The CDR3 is CASSVELRAPSYEQYF. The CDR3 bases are TGTGCCAGCAGCGTAGAATTAAGGGCCCCCTCCTACGAGCAGTACTTC.

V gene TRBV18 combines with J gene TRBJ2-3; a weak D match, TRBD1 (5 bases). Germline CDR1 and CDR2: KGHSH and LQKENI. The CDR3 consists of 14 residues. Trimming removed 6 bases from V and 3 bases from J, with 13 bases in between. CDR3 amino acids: CASSRAMSTDTQYF. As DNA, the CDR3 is TGTGCCAGCTCCAGGGCCATGTCAACAGATACGCAGTATTTT.

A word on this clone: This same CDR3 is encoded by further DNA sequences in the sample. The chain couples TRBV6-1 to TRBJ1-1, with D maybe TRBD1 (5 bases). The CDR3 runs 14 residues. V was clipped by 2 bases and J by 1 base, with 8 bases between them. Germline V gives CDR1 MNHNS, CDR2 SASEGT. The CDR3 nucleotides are TGTGCCAGCAGTGAAAGGGGACGGAACACTGAAGCTTTCTTT. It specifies CASSERGRNTEAFF.

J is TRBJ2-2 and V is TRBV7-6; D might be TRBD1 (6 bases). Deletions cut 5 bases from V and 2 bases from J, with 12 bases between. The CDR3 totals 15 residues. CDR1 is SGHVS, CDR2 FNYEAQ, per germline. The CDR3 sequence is CASSNTGRNTGELFF. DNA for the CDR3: TGTGCCAGCAGCAACACAGGGCGAAACACCGGGGAGCTGTTTTTT.

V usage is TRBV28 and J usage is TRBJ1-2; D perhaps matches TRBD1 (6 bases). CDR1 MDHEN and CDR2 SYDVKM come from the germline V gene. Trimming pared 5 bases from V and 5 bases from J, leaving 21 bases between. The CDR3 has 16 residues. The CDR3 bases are TGTGCCAGCAGTCCCACCTCCGGGGGGCGCAGGTATGGCTACACCTTC. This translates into CASSPTSGGRRYGYTF.

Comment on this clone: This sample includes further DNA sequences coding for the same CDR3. The CDR3 region is CASSLGQYTEAFF. CDR3 in DNA: TGTGCCAGCAGTCTAGGACAGTACACTGAAGCTTTCTTT. The rearrangement joins TRBV28 to TRBJ1-1, with D perhaps matching TRBD1 (6 bases). The CDR3 is 13 residues long. V lost 5 bases, J lost 3 bases, and 10 bases lay in between. Germline V lookup: CDR1 MDHEN, CDR2 SYDVKM. The whole variable domain, filled in from reference TRBV28 and TRBJ1-1, reads DVKVTQSSRYLVKRTGEKVFLECVQDMDHENMFWYRQDPGLGLRLIYFSYDVKMKEKGDIPEGYSVSREKKERFSLILESASTNQTSMYLCASSLGQYTEAFFGQGTRLTVV.

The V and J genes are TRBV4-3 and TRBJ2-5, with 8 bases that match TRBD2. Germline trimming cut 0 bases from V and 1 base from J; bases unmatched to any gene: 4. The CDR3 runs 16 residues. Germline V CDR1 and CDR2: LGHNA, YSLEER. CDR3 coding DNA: TGCGCCAGCAGCCAAGACCAGCGGGAGTCCCAAGAGACCCAGTACTTC. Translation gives CASSQDQRESQETQYF.

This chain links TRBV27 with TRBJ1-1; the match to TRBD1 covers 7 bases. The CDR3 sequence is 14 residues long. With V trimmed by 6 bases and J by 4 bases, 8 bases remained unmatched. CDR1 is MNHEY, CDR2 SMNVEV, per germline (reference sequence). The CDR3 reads CASRHRGGGTEAFF. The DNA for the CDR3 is TGTGCCAGCAGGCACAGGGGTGGAGGCACTGAAGCTTTCTTT.